What follows are 25 T cell receptor beta chains derived from one specimen sequenced in a study of blood T cell repertoires in COVID-19. Data came from immunoSEQ multiplex PCR; TCRdb stores just in-frame clones and leaves some out. Found here are 90,000 to 100,000 clones, about 89% of them singletons; the top ten hold roughly 2.5%. The material sequenced was peripheral blood. The receptors come from a man aged 45-65 years with COVID-19, enrolled during active disease.

This chain links TRBV27 with TRBJ1-2; no definite D call. This CDR3 has 15 amino acids. V was pared by 6 bases and J by 5 bases, with 19 bases between. Germline loops: CDR1 MNHEY, CDR2 SMNVEV (reference sequence). Here the CDR3 DNA reads TGTGCCAGCAGGGATCAGACCCCTACGGGATATGGCTACACCTTC. Translated, it gives CASRDQTPTGYGYTF.

The J gene is TRBJ1-1, the V gene TRBV4-1, with D tentatively TRBD1 (6 bases). Germline CDR1 is MGHRA and CDR2 is YSYEKL. V lost 0 bases and J lost 5, with 16 bases in between. The CDR3 is 16 amino acids. CDR3 protein: CASSQEPGTRSTEAFF. CDR3 bases: TGCGCCAGCAGCCAAGAACCCGGGACAAGATCGACTGAAGCTTTCTTT.

This clone was seen only a few times. The V call is TRBV15, the J call TRBJ1-3; perhaps TRBD1 as D (5 bases). V was pared by 8 bases and J by 0 bases, with 8 bases between. There are 13 residues in the CDR3. Per germline, CDR1 LNHNV and CDR2 YYDKDF (reference sequence). Here the CDR3 reads CATRQFSGNTIYF. For the CDR3, the DNA is TGTGCCACCCGACAGTTCTCTGGAAACACCATATATTTT.

The gene calls are TRBV29-1 and TRBJ1-2; TRBD1 is a possible D gene (5 bases). Looked up from germline, CDR1 is SQVTM and CDR2 is ANQGSEA. The CDR3 runs 15 residues. V was cut by 4 bases and J by 1 base, with 16 bases left in between. CDR3 nucleotide sequence: TGCAGCGTTGCGACAGCCGAACCCCTTAACTATGGCTACACCTTC. Translating gives CSVATAEPLNYGYTF. The full variable domain, rest sourced from reference TRBV29-1 and TRBJ1-2, is SAVISQKPSRDICQRGTSLTIQCQVDSQVTMMFWYRQQPGQSLTLIATANQGSEATYESGFVIDKFPISRPNLTFSTLTVSNMSPEDSSIYLCSVATAEPLNYGYTFGSGTRLTVV.

This sequence joins TRBV5-1 and TRBJ1-2; D not certain. Trimming removed 2 bases at V and 4 bases at J, with 9 bases between. This CDR3 spans 13 amino acids. CDR1 and CDR2 from the germline V gene are SGHRS and YFSETQ. Written as DNA, the CDR3 is TGCGCCAGCAGCTTTGAGATCTCCTATGGCTACACCTTC. Translated, it gives CASSFEISYGYTF.

A single count supports this clone. The V and J genes are TRBV4-3 and TRBJ2-1; 7 bases align to TRBD2. From germline, CDR1 is LGHNA and CDR2 YSLEER. Trimming cost V 0 bases and J 5 bases; bases outside gene matches: 7. The CDR3 extends over 16 amino acids. The CDR3 protein is CASSQDGRGGNNEQFF. The CDR3, as DNA: TGCGCCAGCAGCCAAGATGGGCGCGGGGGTAACAATGAGCAGTTCTTC.

This chain links TRBV19 with TRBJ2-1; D might be TRBD1 (7 bases). Trimming left V 5 bases short and J 0 bases short, with 8 bases between. The CDR3 runs 14 residues. Per germline, CDR1 LNHDA and CDR2 SQIVND (reference sequence). CDR3 nucleotide sequence: TGTGCCAGTAGTCAGGGGGGCTCCTACAATGAGCAGTTCTTC. Amino acid sequence: CASSQGGSYNEQFF.

The rearrangement links TRBV7-8 to TRBJ1-2; D gene uncertain. The V end lost 2 bases, the J end lost 2 bases, and 6 bases lay between the germline ends. There are 13 residues in the CDR3. The germline V gene encodes CDR1 SGHVS and CDR2 FQNEAQ. CDR3 nucleotide sequence: TGTGCCAGCAGCTTAAACACAAACTATGGCTACACCTTC. Its translation is CASSLNTNYGYTF.

V usage is TRBV6-6 and J usage is TRBJ1-3, with 7 bases lining up with TRBD1. The CDR3 totals 16 residues. CDR1 and CDR2 from the germline V gene are MNHNY and SVGAGI (reference sequence). The trim removed 2 bases at V and 0 bases at J, leaving 4 bases unmatched. In DNA, the CDR3 is TGTGCCAGCAGTTACCCGGGACAGTTCTCTGGAAACACCATATATTTT. Translating it yields CASSYPGQFSGNTIYF.

This chain uses TRBV10-3 with TRBJ1-2; weak D call: TRBD1 (6 bases). This CDR3 spans 15 amino acids. The ends were cut back, 0 bases at V and 7 bases at J, with 15 bases in the middle. CDR1 and CDR2 from the germline V gene are ENHRY and SYGVKD. CDR3 protein: CAISESPGDVGGYTF. The DNA for the CDR3 is TGTGCCATCAGTGAGTCGCCAGGGGATGTAGGTGGCTACACCTTC.

The chain uses TRBV7-8 and TRBJ2-7, with TRBD1 matching 7 bases. The CDR3 is 13 residues long. Germline CDR1 is SGHVS and CDR2 is FQNEAQ. V gave up 4 bases and J gave up 2 bases; unmatched junction bases: 2. This CDR3 reads CASSSGQTYEQYF. CDR3 sequence (DNA): TGTGCCAGCAGCTCGGGACAGACCTACGAGCAGTACTTC.

The chain recombines TRBV4-2 with TRBJ2-1, with 10 bases aligning to TRBD2. The germline CDR1 and CDR2 sequences are LGHNA and YNFKEQ. This CDR3 spans 16 amino acids. The V gene end was trimmed by 2 bases and the J gene end by 6 bases; junction bases not matched to a gene: 7. The CDR3 nucleotides are TGTGCCAGCAGCCAACTAGCGGGGGCCGTTGCCAATGAGCAGTTCTTC. Translated: CASSQLAGAVANEQFF.

This chain uses TRBV7-3 with TRBJ1-1; no reliable D call. The germline V gene encodes CDR1 SGHTA and CDR2 FQGTGA. The CDR3 is 15 residues long. V shed 1 base and J shed 1 base, with 10 bases lying between them. CDR3 DNA sequence: TGTGCCAGCAGCTTAAACGGGTTAAGGAACACTGAAGCTTTCTTT. It is translated as CASSLNGLRNTEAFF.

This chain uses TRBV30 with TRBJ2-3; TRBD2 matches at 10 bases. The CDR3 runs 15 residues. Trimming cost V 3 bases and J 5 bases; bases outside gene matches: 8. Germline V gene lookup returns CDR1 GTSNPN and CDR2 SVGIG (reference sequence). The DNA for the CDR3 is TGTGCCTGGAGACCAAAAGCGGGGGGGCAAGATACGCAGTATTTT. Protein sequence: CAWRPKAGGQDTQYF.

The table lists this clone with a count of one. The chain couples TRBV7-2 to TRBJ2-1; possibly TRBD2 for D (6 bases). The germline V and J ends were trimmed by 7 bases and 9 bases, with 19 bases remaining between them. There are 14 residues in the CDR3. The germline gives CDR1 SGHTA, CDR2 FQGNSA. The CDR3 loop reads CASIPGTGVIEQFF. The CDR3 DNA sequence: TGTGCCAGCATTCCCGGGACTGGGGTTATTGAGCAGTTCTTC.

This clone showed up just once. The CDR3 coding sequence is TGTGCCACCAGTGCCGAGACATCCTACGAGCAGTACTTC. Translation gives CATSAETSYEQYF. The chain carries TRBV24-1 and TRBJ2-7; D remains unclear. The CDR3 runs to 13 residues. Per the germline V gene, CDR1 is KGHDR and CDR2 is SFDVKD. The ends were cut back, 5 bases at V and 1 base at J, with 8 bases in the middle.

This sequence joins TRBV5-4 and TRBJ1-2; 7 nucleotides align to TRBD1. The CDR3 contains 15 residues. Germline loops: CDR1 SGHNT, CDR2 YYREEE (reference sequence). The trim removed 4 bases at V and 4 bases at J, leaving 10 bases unmatched. This CDR3 is CASSRRTGETYGYTF. CDR3 coding DNA: TGTGCCAGCAGCCGGAGGACAGGAGAGACCTATGGCTACACCTTC.

J is TRBJ1-2 and V is TRBV7-8; 7 bases map to TRBD1. V lost 5 bases, J lost 2 bases, and 11 bases stayed unmatched. Looked up from germline, CDR1 is SGHVS and CDR2 is FQNEAQ. The CDR3 is 16 amino acids. The CDR3 is CASSPRTGILNYGYTF. Written as DNA, the CDR3 is TGTGCCAGCAGCCCCCGGACAGGAATTTTAAACTATGGCTACACCTTC.

V and J are TRBV6-5 and TRBJ1-5; 7 positions match TRBD1. Germline CDR1 and CDR2: MNHEY and SVGAGI. After removal of 2 bases from V and 3 bases from J, the junction contained 1 base not matched to a gene. This CDR3 contains 14 residues. The CDR3 DNA reads as TGTGCCAGCAGTTACGGACAGGACAATCAGCCCCAGCATTTT. Translating gives CASSYGQDNQPQHF.

The chain joins TRBV6-1 to TRBJ2-1; a possible D gene is TRBD2 (6 bases). Germline V gives CDR1 MNHNS, CDR2 SASEGT. The CDR3 runs to 13 residues. V shed 0 bases and J shed 10 bases, with 10 bases lying between them. The CDR3 spells CASSEAGGREQFF. CDR3 sequence (DNA): TGTGCCAGCAGTGAAGCGGGGGGTCGGGAGCAGTTCTTC.

The rearrangement uses TRBV19 and TRBJ1-5, with D possibly being TRBD1 (5 bases). V lost 3 bases to trimming and J lost 4 bases, with 16 bases between them. Germline V gene lookup returns CDR1 LNHDA and CDR2 SQIVND (reference sequence). CDR3 length: 16 amino acids. The CDR3 DNA follows: TGTGCCAGTAGTATTGTAACCGGGGGTATGAATCAGCCCCAGCATTTT. It codes for CASSIVTGGMNQPQHF. The full variable domain, its missing parts supplied by reference TRBV19 and TRBJ1-5, is DGGITQSPKYLFRKEGQNVTLSCEQNLNHDAMYWYRQDPGQGLRLIYYSQIVNDFQKGDIAEGYSVSREKKESFPLTVTSAQKNPTAFYLCASSIVTGGMNQPQHFGDGTRLSIL.

The chain links TRBV13 to TRBJ1-1; 10 positions agree with TRBD1. Trimming cost V 5 bases and J 4 bases; bases outside gene matches: 19. The CDR3 loop spans 19 amino acids. The V gene's germline CDR1 is PRHDT and CDR2 FYEKMQ (reference sequence). The CDR3 nucleotides are TGTGCCAGCAGCCATTCAAGGCTTGACAGGGGGCGCGGGAGCACTGAAGCTTTCTTT. As protein: CASSHSRLDRGRGSTEAFF.

The rearrangement uses TRBV27 and TRBJ1-1; TRBD1 agrees at 9 bases. V was clipped by 8 bases and J by 10 bases; unmatched bases: 5. The V gene's germline CDR1 is MNHEY and CDR2 SMNVEV (reference sequence). This CDR3 region has 11 residues. The CDR3 region has the DNA TGTGCCAGCGGGGGGACAGGGCCAGCTTTCTTT. Translation: CASGGTGPAFF.

This clone has only a few counts. The V call is TRBV7-9, the J call TRBJ1-4, with D possibly being TRBD1 (6 bases). Per the germline V gene, CDR1 is SEHNR and CDR2 is FQNEAQ (reference sequence). Between the trimmed V and J ends, which lost 4 bases and 4 bases, there was a span of 13 bases. The CDR3 loop spans 15 amino acids. As DNA, the CDR3 is TGTGCCAGCAGCTACCCCTCAGGGGTTAATGAAAAACTGTTTTTT. Its translation: CASSYPSGVNEKLFF.

The gene calls are TRBV5-1 and TRBJ1-1, with 12 bases matching TRBD1. Germline-derived CDR1 and CDR2 are SGHRS and YFSETQ. V lost 4 bases, J lost 0 bases, and 7 bases stayed unmatched. CDR3 length: 17 residues. The CDR3 loop reads CASSLGQGAQVNTEAFF. The CDR3 DNA follows: TGCGCCAGCAGCCTGGGACAGGGGGCGCAGGTGAACACTGAAGCTTTCTTT. Using reference TRBV5-1 and TRBJ1-1 for the parts outside the CDR3, the full variable domain is KAGVTQTPRYLIKTRGQQVTLSCSPISGHRSVSWYQQTPGQGLQFLFEYFSETQRNKGNFPGRFSGRQFSNSRSEMNVSTLELGDSALYLCASSLGQGAQVNTEAFFGQGTRLTVV.